The 5 T cell receptor beta chains given below trace back to one sample, sequenced in a study of blood T cell repertoires in COVID-19. Some clones are missing from TCRdb's copy, which holds only in-frame ones; the method was immunoSEQ multiplex PCR. The sample carries 80,000 to 85,000 clones, around 80% recorded once. Sequenced sample: peripheral blood. The receptors originated from a human donor in a cohort sampled during active COVID-19.

The chain uses TRBV14 and TRBJ1-4; D gene unclear. The germline V and J ends were trimmed by 3 bases and 6 bases, with 5 bases remaining between them. CDR1 is SGHDN, CDR2 FVKESK, per germline. CDR3 size: 12 residues. The CDR3: CASSHADEKLFF. In DNA form, the CDR3 reads TGTGCCAGCAGCCACGCAGATGAAAAACTGTTTTTT.

This sequence joins TRBV6-5 and TRBJ2-1, with unresolved D. Trimming removed 8 bases at V and 0 bases at J, with 14 bases between. CDR1 and CDR2 from the germline V gene are MNHEY and SVGAGI. CDR3 length: 15 amino acids. CDR3 loop: CASRPWRISYNEQFF. The CDR3 DNA follows: TGTGCCAGCCGACCCTGGCGGATCTCCTACAATGAGCAGTTCTTC.

V usage is TRBV6-5 and J usage is TRBJ1-2; TRBD1 matches at 8 bases. The CDR3 sequence is 13 residues long. Trimming at V came to 0 bases and at J to 6 bases, leaving 0 bases not matched to a gene. Germline CDR1 MNHEY, CDR2 SVGAGI. This CDR3 is CASSYSTGDGYTF. The CDR3 coding sequence is TGTGCCAGCAGTTACTCGACAGGGGATGGCTACACCTTC.

The gene calls are TRBV4-1 and TRBJ2-2, with 11 bases lining up with TRBD2. The junction had 8 bases not matched to a gene; V was cut back by 6 bases and J by 8 bases. CDR1 and CDR2 (germline): MGHRA, YSYEKL. CDR3 size: 15 residues. The CDR3 DNA reads TGCGCCAGCAGAGTAGCGGGGGGGTTTTTAGGGGAGCTGTTTTTT. Translation: CASRVAGGFLGELFF.

In this sample, this clone turned up a few times. The rearrangement links TRBV28 to TRBJ1-4, with unresolved D. V lost 8 bases, J lost 8 bases, and 18 bases lay in between. Germline CDR1 MDHEN, CDR2 SYDVKM. The CDR3 consists of 14 residues. The CDR3, as DNA: TGTGCCAGCTTAACACGGGGTCTGACGGAAAAACTGTTTTTT. Protein product: CASLTRGLTEKLFF.